The rows below give T cell receptor beta chains drawn from one sample of a study of Ad26.COV2.S vaccination and SARS-CoV-2 variants. The repertoire was sequenced with immunoSEQ multiplex PCR; TCRdb's copy has only in-frame clones and lacks some. The sample yields about 680,000 clones, about 89% seen once. The sequencing used peripheral blood, collected in a trial of Ad26.COV2.S vaccine versus placebo. These receptor sequences come from a person between 18 and 65 years old who received the Ad26.COV2.S COVID-19 vaccine or a placebo. CDR3s include the opening cysteine and the closing phenylalanine or tryptophan. Fields, in order: clone size, J gene, V gene, D gene, CDR3 DNA, CDR3 protein. A D gene is named only where the DNA matches it firmly. The size field is filled for only some rows; it gives once, few, many or a size class.

NA	TRBJ2-7	TRBV19	TRBD1	TGTGCCAGTAGGAGCCGACAGGGTTACGAGCAGTACTTC	CASRSRQGYEQYF
NA	TRBJ1-4	TRBV2	NA	TGTGCCAGCAGCGCAGGCCCATCAAATGAAAAACTGTTTTTT	CASSAGPSNEKLFF
NA	TRBJ2-3	TRBV25-1	NA	TGTGCCAGCAGTGCGGCCTTCTCAGATACGCAGTATTTT	CASSAAFSDTQYF
few	TRBJ1-5	TRBV6-4	NA	TGTGCCAGCAGCGCCCGGGGTCAGCCCCAGCATTTT	CASSARGQPQHF
NA	TRBJ2-1	TRBV10-3	NA	TGTGCCACCCGGGGCCTTGGGGAGCAGTTCTTC	CATRGLGEQFF
once	TRBJ1-3	TRBV7-9	TRBD1	TGTGCCAGCAGATGGACAGGGGGGCAGAGCTCTGGAAACACCATATATTTT	CASRWTGGQSSGNTIYF
NA	TRBJ2-3	TRBV5-4	NA	TGTGCCAGCAGCCCGACGGGTAGCACAGATACGCAGTATTTT	CASSPTGSTDTQYF
NA	TRBJ1-5	TRBV27	TRBD1	TGTGCCAGCAGTTTGACAGGGGGCATTCTGGGTCAGCCCCAGCATTTT	CASSLTGGILGQPQHF
NA	TRBJ2-2	TRBV30	TRBD2	TGTGCCTGGACGAGGGGCGGACTAGCGGGAGGTCCCGGGGAGCTGTTTTTT	CAWTRGGLAGGPGELFF
NA	TRBJ2-5	TRBV3-1/TRBV3-2	NA	TGTGCCAGCTACCGGAGTGGGGAGACCCAGTACTTC	CASYRSGETQYF
NA	TRBJ2-1	TRBV19	TRBD2	TGTGCCAGTAGTATTTCAGCGGGGGGATCTTACAATGAGCAGTTCTTC	CASSISAGGSYNEQFF
once	TRBJ1-1	TRBV30	TRBD1	TGTGCCTGGAGTGTGGGACAGGAGAACACTGAAGCTTTCTTT	CAWSVGQENTEAFF
NA	TRBJ1-3	TRBV10-3	NA	TGTGCCATCAGTGAGACAGGGTCTGGAAACACCATATATTTT	CAISETGSGNTIYF
NA	TRBJ2-1	TRBV24-1	NA	TGTGCCACCAAAAACCCTAGGCACGGTGAGCAGTTCTTC	CATKNPRHGEQFF
NA	TRBJ2-5	TRBV27	NA	TGTGCCAGCAGTCCCACCGGGACAAGGCAAGAGACCCAGTACTTC	CASSPTGTRQETQYF
once	TRBJ1-1	TRBV6-6	NA	TGTGCCAGCAGTTACGAGGGGTCGAACACTGAAGCTTTCTTT	CASSYEGSNTEAFF
NA	TRBJ1-4	TRBV30	TRBD1	TGTGCCTGGAGTGTACTTCCCCAGACAGGGGGGGATGAAAAACTGTTTTTT	CAWSVLPQTGGDEKLFF
NA	TRBJ2-5	TRBV9	NA	TGTGCCAGCAGCGTGGGGACTGCAAAAGAGACCCAGTACTTC	CASSVGTAKETQYF
once	TRBJ2-7	TRBV7-2	NA	TGTGCCAGCAGCTTTAATGCGGGGCGCTCCTACGAGCAGTACTTC	CASSFNAGRSYEQYF
NA	TRBJ1-1	TRBV23-1	TRBD1	TGCGCCAGCAGTCAAAAGGGACAGGTAAGCATGAACACTGAAGCTTTCTTT	CASSQKGQVSMNTEAFF
NA	TRBJ1-5	TRBV15	TRBD1	TGTGCCACCAGCAGGAGGGGACAGGGCCATCAGCCCCAGCATTTT	CATSRRGQGHQPQHF
NA	TRBJ2-7	TRBV13	TRBD2	TGTGCCAGCAGCCCCGGGACTAGCGGGAGCTACGAGCAGTACTTC	CASSPGTSGSYEQYF
NA	TRBJ1-3	TRBV6-5	NA	TGTGCCAGCACAGCAGGGGTCGCAAACACCATATATTTT	CASTAGVANTIYF
NA	TRBJ2-2	TRBV5-1	NA	TGCGCCAGCAGCTTGGTGTCGGGAAGCACCGGGGAGCTGTTTTTT	CASSLVSGSTGELFF
NA	TRBJ2-1	TRBV30	NA	TGTGCCTGGAGTCGGTCTTACAATGAGCAGTTCTTC	CAWSRSYNEQFF
NA	TRBJ1-6	TRBV10-2	NA	TGCGCCAGCACTGGGGGCTCGAATAATTCACCCCTCCACTTT	CASTGGSNNSPLHF
NA	TRBJ2-1	TRBV4-3	TRBD2	TGCGCCAGCAGCCAGGCAGGGTCGGGTAGCGGGTCCTACAATGAGCAGTTCTTC	CASSQAGSGSGSYNEQFF
NA	TRBJ2-3	TRBV27	NA	TGTGCCAGCAGTTTAAGCCAGCGGATCACAGATACGCAGTATTTT	CASSLSQRITDTQYF
NA	TRBJ2-5	TRBV24-1	TRBD1	TGTGCCACCAGTGACCGAGCCGGGACAGGAAAAGAGACCCAGTACTTC	CATSDRAGTGKETQYF
NA	TRBJ2-2	TRBV10-3	NA	TGTGCCATCAGTGGAGGCGGGACCATCGGAACCGGGGAGCTGTTTTTT	CAISGGGTIGTGELFF
NA	TRBJ2-5	TRBV7-8	TRBD1	TGTGCCAGCGGACGAACAGGGGGCGGTTTGGAGACCCAGTACTTC	CASGRTGGGLETQYF
NA	TRBJ2-7	TRBV5-1	TRBD2	TGCGCCAGCAGCTTCTCCTACGGGACTAGCGGATACGAGCAGTACTTC	CASSFSYGTSGYEQYF
NA	TRBJ2-3	TRBV30	NA	TGTGCCTGGAAGGGGGACTATGAGCTTACGCAGTATTTT	CAWKGDYELTQYF
NA	TRBJ1-1	TRBV13	NA	TGTGCCAGCAGGCAAGCAACAGGGAACACTGAAGCTTTCTTT	CASRQATGNTEAFF
NA	TRBJ2-7	TRBV18	TRBD2	TGTGCCAGCTCACCACCGAACGGGGGGAGCTCCTACGAGCAGTACTTC	CASSPPNGGSSYEQYF
NA	TRBJ1-3	TRBV2	NA	TGTGCCAGCAGGGCGGGGGGAACCAATGGAAACACCATATATTTT	CASRAGGTNGNTIYF
NA	TRBJ1-6	TRBV20-1	NA	TGCAGTGCTAGTTCTCAAGCAGGGTCACCCCTCCACTTT	CSASSQAGSPLHF
NA	TRBJ1-5	TRBV6-1	NA	TGTGCCAGCAGTGAACCCGCCGGTGGGGGGCTATTAGGTCAGCCCCAGCATTTT	CASSEPAGGGLLGQPQHF
NA	TRBJ2-3	TRBV5-1	NA	TGCGCCAGCAGCTCCCTTCTAGCATCCTCTTCCACAGATACGCAGTATTTT	CASSSLLASSSTDTQYF
NA	TRBJ1-5	TRBV7-9	NA	TGTGCCAGCAGCTTAGTAGGCAGCAATCAGCCCCAGCATTTT	CASSLVGSNQPQHF
NA	TRBJ2-1	TRBV2	TRBD2	TGTGCCAGCGCCGGGACTAGTGACAATGAGCAGTTCTTC	CASAGTSDNEQFF
NA	TRBJ2-7	TRBV10-3	TRBD1	TGTGCCATCAGCGAAGCGGGACAGGGGGTCGACGAGCAGTACTTC	CAISEAGQGVDEQYF
NA	TRBJ1-4	TRBV23-1	NA	TGCGCCAGCAGTCACCCCGTTTACGGGGGAGGAAAACTGTTTTTT	CASSHPVYGGGKLFF
few	TRBJ1-2	TRBV3-1/TRBV3-2	NA	TGTGCCAGCAGGCCCCGGGGGGCAGGTGGCTACACCTTC	CASRPRGAGGYTF
few	TRBJ1-1	TRBV3-1/TRBV3-2	NA	TGTGCCAGCAGCCAAGTGGCTGGGACTGAAGCTTTCTTT	CASSQVAGTEAFF
once	TRBJ2-2	TRBV7-2	NA	TGTGCCAGCAGCTTAGGTCCGGGGATTAGCACCGGGGAGCTGTTTTTT	CASSLGPGISTGELFF
NA	TRBJ1-2	TRBV30	NA	TGTGCCTGGAGCCCTCTGGGTGGCTACACCTTC	CAWSPLGGYTF
once	TRBJ2-3	TRBV14	NA	TGTGCCAGCAGCCAAGCATCCGGAGGGTTATTTAGCACAGATACGCAGTATTTT	CASSQASGGLFSTDTQYF
NA	TRBJ2-7	TRBV29-1	NA	TGCAGCGTTGGGGCAGTCTACGAGCAGTACTTC	CSVGAVYEQYF
NA	TRBJ2-7	TRBV6-5	NA	TGTGCCAGCAGTTACTCCGGGACATTTCCCTACGAGCAGTACTTC	CASSYSGTFPYEQYF
NA	TRBJ1-2	TRBV6-5	TRBD1	TGTGCCAGCAGTCGGACAGGCCCCTATGGCTACACCTTC	CASSRTGPYGYTF
NA	TRBJ2-3	TRBV7-2	TRBD1	TGTGCCAGCAGTCGGGACAGGGCCACAGATACGCAGTATTTT	CASSRDRATDTQYF
NA	TRBJ2-3	TRBV30	NA	TGTGCCTGGGACCGCAGAACAGATACGCAGTATTTT	CAWDRRTDTQYF
NA	TRBJ1-1	TRBV23-1	TRBD1	TGCGCCAGCAGTCAACCCCCGCAGACAGGGGGCACTGAAGCTTTCTTT	CASSQPPQTGGTEAFF